The clone carrying this TCR beta chain was counted a single time. Its specificity is not known. The CDR3 length is 16 residues. The germline V gene has CDR1 SGHTA and CDR2 FQGNSA. This sample stems from a study of blood T cells in healthy people across ages. Overall study findings and caveats: Versus aged donors, long-lived donors had higher diversity and more naive CD4+ cells. Observed TCR beta diversity per million T cells went down as age went up. This fall followed a roughly linear course with age. Across samples, TCR beta diversity tracked strongly with naive T cell percentage.

Primed by a sample-barcoded 5' primer and a J-beta primer mix, a second PCR proceeded for 7 to 11 cycles. Any given sample supplied a minimum of 3 million CDR3-containing paired-end reads. MiXCR was run by TCRdb on the 5' RACE reads, yielding one entry per CDR3 protein. This table holds approximately 350,000 distinct CDR3 sequences, roughly half found once. This chain uses TRBV7-2 with TRBJ2-4; TRBD2 matches at 8 bases. The J call is in doubt because the DNA end fits TRBJ2-5 better. Input material: blood. This TCR was sampled from a man aged 60-69 years in good health. The CDR3 region is CASSPRWSGSQETQYF. DNA for the CDR3: TGTGCCAGCAGCCCCCGATGGAGCGGGAGTCAAGAGACCCAGTACTTC.